This TCR beta chain originates from a study of a mutant IDH1 vaccine in newly diagnosed glioma. The wider study: Patients began vaccination 4-6 weeks after radiotherapy alone, or with temozolomide cycles. Treated patients were approximately 62% male, around 40% female, mean age around 40 years. Beforehand, treatment had been radiotherapy, temozolomide, or both; the majority received both.

Clones were sequenced by immunoSEQ multiplex PCR, and TCRdb holds only the in-frame ones, with some missing. The sample includes 41,000 or so clones, roughly nine tenths seen only once; the top ten take approximately 1.5%. The sample's time point: week 35, safety follow-up. A single vaccine dose contained 300 ug of mutant IDH1 20-mer peptide, and topical imiquimod was used with it. A remark on this clone: Its antigen is as yet unknown.

Study-wide findings and caveats: Immune responses induced by the vaccine were seen in 93.3% of patients, spanning multiple MHC alleles.

V gave up 6 bases and J gave up 4 bases; unmatched junction bases: 10. This CDR3 contains 15 residues. Germline V gene lookup returns CDR1 MNHNS and CDR2 SASEGT. The material was PBMCs, obtained from a glioma patient whose treatment included an IDH1 peptide vaccine. The rearrangement joins TRBV6-1 to TRBJ1-2, with 8 nucleotides matching TRBD1. The TCR was taken from a man aged 35-49 years with glioma. CDR3 nucleotide sequence: TGTGCCAGCAGCCAACAGGGGGGGGAGGGCTATGGCTACACCTTC. It specifies CASSQQGGEGYGYTF.